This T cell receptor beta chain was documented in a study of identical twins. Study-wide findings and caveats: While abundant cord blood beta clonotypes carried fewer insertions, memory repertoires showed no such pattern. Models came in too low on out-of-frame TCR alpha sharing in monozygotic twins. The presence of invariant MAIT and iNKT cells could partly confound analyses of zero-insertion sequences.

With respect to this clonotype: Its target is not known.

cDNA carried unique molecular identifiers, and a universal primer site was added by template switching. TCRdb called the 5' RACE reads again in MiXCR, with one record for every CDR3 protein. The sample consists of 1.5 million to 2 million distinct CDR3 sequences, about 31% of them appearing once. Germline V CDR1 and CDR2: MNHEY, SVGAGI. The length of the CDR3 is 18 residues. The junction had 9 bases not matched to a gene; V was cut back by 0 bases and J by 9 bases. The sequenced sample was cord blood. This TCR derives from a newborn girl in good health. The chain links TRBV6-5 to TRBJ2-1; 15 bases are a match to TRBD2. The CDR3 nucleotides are TGTGCCAGCAGTTACTCCGGGGGACTAGCGGGAGGCCTAGGTGAGCAGTTCTTC. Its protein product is CASSYSGGLAGGLGEQFF.